What follows are 31 T cell receptor beta chains derived from one specimen sequenced in a study of blood T cell repertoires in COVID-19. Clones were sequenced by immunoSEQ multiplex PCR, and TCRdb holds only the in-frame ones, with some missing. The sample yields 230,000 or so clones, around 83% seen once. Sequencing was done on a sample of peripheral blood. All receptors derive from a man aged 35 to 55 who had recovered from COVID-19.

This clone was seen only a few times. The chain combines TRBV3-1 (or the pseudogene TRBV3-2) with TRBJ1-2; 7 bases line up with TRBD1. The length of the CDR3 is 12 residues. The germline gives CDR1 LGHDT, CDR2 YNNKEL (reference sequence). J gave up 8 bases and V 6 bases, and 6 bases lay outside the gene matches. CDR3 in amino acids: CASSSTGVGYTF. In nucleotides, the CDR3 is TGTGCCAGCAGTTCAACAGGGGTCGGCTACACCTTC.

V is TRBV10-1 and J is TRBJ1-6; 9 bases map to TRBD1. This CDR3 contains 13 residues. The V segment lost 4 bases and the J segment 8 bases; nucleotides outside the gene matches: 0. Germline assignment: CDR1 WNHNN and CDR2 SYGVQD (reference sequence). The chain's CDR3 is CASSGQGDSPLHF. As DNA, the CDR3 is TGCGCCAGCAGTGGACAGGGGGATTCACCCCTCCACTTT.

The genes are TRBV29-1 and TRBJ1-3; the D gene is possibly TRBD1 (6 bases). This CDR3 is built from 15 residues. CDR1 is SQVTM and CDR2 is ANQGSEA in the germline V gene. The ends were cut back, 1 base at V and 8 bases at J, with 18 bases in the middle. CDR3 region: CSVEGRDTPRDTIYF. The DNA of the CDR3 is TGCAGCGTTGAAGGCCGGGACACCCCCCGGGACACCATATATTTT.

The rearrangement joins TRBV30 to TRBJ2-5, with D perhaps matching TRBD2 (6 bases). The germline V and J ends were trimmed by 0 bases and 4 bases, with 12 bases remaining between them. Germline lookup yields CDR1 GTSNPN and CDR2 SVGIG (reference sequence). This CDR3 comprises 14 residues. The CDR3 sequence: CAWSVGGEGETQYF. CDR3 bases: TGTGCCTGGAGTGTCGGCGGGGAAGGAGAGACCCAGTACTTC. The variable domain in full, with the rest retrieved from reference TRBV30 and TRBJ2-5, is SQTIHQWPATLVQPVGSPLSLECTVEGTSNPNLYWYRQAAGRGLQLLFYSVGIGQISSEVPQNLSASRPQDRQFILSSKKLLLSDSGFYLCAWSVGGEGETQYFGPGTRLLVL.

The rearrangement links TRBV19 to TRBJ2-1; 7 bases line up with TRBD2. CDR1 is LNHDA and CDR2 is SQIVND in the germline V gene (reference sequence). J was trimmed by 5 bases and V by 4 bases; bases with no gene match: 8. CDR3 length: 15 residues. The CDR3 loop reads CASSTTERDHNEQFF. The CDR3 bases are TGTGCCAGTAGTACAACCGAGCGGGACCACAATGAGCAGTTCTTC.

The chain employs TRBV27 and TRBJ2-3, with TRBD2 as a possible D gene (7 bases). V lost 0 bases, J lost 5 bases, and 15 bases lay in between. Germline V gene data show CDR1 as MNHEY and CDR2 as SMNVEV (reference sequence). CDR3 length: 16 amino acids. The CDR3: CASSLSSRGAGDTQYF. CDR3 DNA: TGTGCCAGCAGTTTATCGAGCCGGGGGGCGGGAGATACGCAGTATTTT.

The chain employs TRBV15 and TRBJ2-7, with D tentatively TRBD1 (6 bases). Per germline, CDR1 LNHNV and CDR2 YYDKDF (reference sequence). This CDR3 has 14 residues. The V and J ends lost 1 base and 3 bases respectively, with 10 bases between them. The CDR3 reads CATSRVGGHYEQYF. CDR3 sequence (DNA): TGTGCCACCAGCAGAGTAGGGGGTCACTACGAGCAGTACTTC.

The chain couples TRBV7-2 to TRBJ2-1, with D possibly matching TRBD2 (5 bases). Trimming removed 5 bases from V and 4 bases from J, with 18 bases in between. Germline-derived CDR1 and CDR2 are SGHTA and FQGNSA. The CDR3 is 16 residues long. In DNA form, the CDR3 reads TGTGCCAGCAGCACACATACGAGGGCTCTATACAATGAGCAGTTCTTC. Its translation: CASSTHTRALYNEQFF.

The gene calls are TRBV5-6 and TRBJ1-6; no firm D call. Germline assignment: CDR1 SGHDT and CDR2 YYEEEE. The length of the CDR3 is 12 residues. Between the trimmed V and J ends, which lost 4 bases and 9 bases, there was a span of 8 bases. The DNA for the CDR3 is TGTGCCAGCAGCCTCGAGGGTTCACCCCTCCACTTT. This encodes CASSLEGSPLHF.

The CDR3 reads CASSPQGARGANVLTF. CDR3 DNA: TGTGCCAGCTCACCCCAGGGGGCGCGCGGGGCCAACGTCCTGACTTTC. The gene calls are TRBV18 and TRBJ2-6; TRBD1 agrees at 8 bases. V was pared by 3 bases and J by 4 bases, with 5 bases of the junction left unmatched. Germline CDR1 KGHSH, CDR2 LQKENI. The CDR3 totals 16 residues.

The V and J genes are TRBV5-4 and TRBJ2-5, with D possibly TRBD2 on 5 matching bases. CDR1 is SGHNT and CDR2 is YYREEE in the germline V gene (reference sequence). Trimming took off 0 bases at V and 5 bases at J, with 17 bases between the two ends. This CDR3 has 16 amino acids. CDR3 amino acids: CASSLEGAKEWETQYF. The CDR3 DNA is TGTGCCAGCAGCTTGGAGGGAGCGAAGGAATGGGAGACCCAGTACTTC. Complete variable domain (other parts from reference TRBV5-4 and TRBJ2-5): ETGVTQSPTHLIKTRGQQVTLRCSSQSGHNTVSWYQQALGQGPQFIFQYYREEENGRGNFPPRFSGLQFPNYSSELNVNALELDDSALYLCASSLEGAKEWETQYFGPGTRLLVL.

This clone was found a few times. The chain is built from TRBV10-3 and TRBJ1-1, with 7 nucleotides matching TRBD1. CDR3 length: 13 amino acids. With 4 bases clipped from V and 4 bases from J, the junction kept 3 bases outside the gene matches. Germline V gives CDR1 ENHRY, CDR2 SYGVKD. The CDR3 sequence is CAISGRGTTEAFF. The CDR3 nucleotides are TGTGCCATCAGTGGCAGGGGGACCACTGAAGCTTTCTTT.

V gene TRBV28 combines with J gene TRBJ1-2, with TRBD1 matching 9 bases. V lost 7 bases, J lost 7 bases, and 4 bases stayed unmatched. The germline gives CDR1 MDHEN, CDR2 SYDVKM. This CDR3 comprises 12 residues. CDR3 region: CASNTGGPGYTF. DNA of the CDR3: TGTGCCAGCAATACAGGGGGCCCTGGCTACACCTTC.

This clone was seen more than once but under ten times. The chain couples TRBV19 to TRBJ2-2; D not certain. Germline V gene data show CDR1 as LNHDA and CDR2 as SQIVND (reference sequence). CDR3 length: 14 residues. Trimming left V 3 bases short and J 0 bases short, with 5 bases between. The CDR3 DNA sequence: TGTGCCAGTAGTATTTCTGCGAACACCGGGGAGCTGTTTTTT. Translation: CASSISANTGELFF.

This clone is a singleton in its sample. J is TRBJ1-3 and V is TRBV12-5; TRBD1 might be the D (5 bases). Trimming cost V 8 bases and J 8 bases, with 13 bases left between them. This CDR3 has 12 residues. In germline, CDR1 is LGHNT, CDR2 FRNRAP. CDR3 protein: CASNSGYDTIYF. The CDR3, as DNA: TGTGCTAGTAATTCAGGGTACGACACCATATATTTT.

V and J are TRBV10-3 and TRBJ1-1; no definite D call. The CDR3 length is 17 residues. Trimming took 0 bases from V and 1 from J, leaving 15 bases between them. Germline V gene sequence: CDR1 ENHRY, CDR2 SYGVKD. CDR3 DNA sequence: TGTGCCATCAGTGAGTCGATAGGCTCCGGGAGGAACACTGAAGCTTTCTTT. It is translated as CAISESIGSGRNTEAFF.

The gene calls are TRBV6-5 and TRBJ2-5, with 12 bases aligning to TRBD2. CDR1 and CDR2 from the germline V gene are MNHEY and SVGAGI. After removal of 6 bases from V and 1 base from J, the junction contained 3 bases not matched to a gene. The CDR3 has 15 residues. CDR3 amino acids: CASSALAGGQETQYF. CDR3 DNA: TGTGCCAGCAGCGCACTAGCGGGAGGCCAAGAGACCCAGTACTTC.

Here the CDR3 DNA reads TGTGCCAGCAGCTTCCCTGGCACAGATACGCAGTATTTT. Translation gives CASSFPGTDTQYF. J is TRBJ2-3 and V is TRBV11-2; D uncertain. The CDR3 runs 13 residues. V dropped 3 bases and J dropped 1 base, with 5 bases sitting between them. Per germline, CDR1 SGHAT and CDR2 FQNNGV.

The chain employs TRBV29-1 and TRBJ1-1; D is uncertain. CDR3 size: 12 residues. CDR1 and CDR2 (germline): SQVTM, ANQGSEA. V lost 4 bases and J 0 bases, leaving 6 bases between the germline ends. The CDR3 is CSVASVNTEAFF. The CDR3 DNA reads as TGCAGCGTTGCCTCTGTGAACACTGAAGCTTTCTTT.

The CDR3 region is CASSSPGQRHNEQFF. CDR3 nucleotide sequence: TGTGCCAGCAGCTCGCCGGGACAGCGCCACAATGAGCAGTTCTTC. The J gene is TRBJ2-1, the V gene TRBV11-3; 7 bases map to TRBD1. Germline CDR1 is SGHNT and CDR2 is YENEEA. V was clipped by 4 bases and J by 5 bases; unmatched bases: 8. The CDR3 is 15 residues long.

This clone was seen a few times. The same CDR3 is also encoded by other DNA sequences in this sample. This CDR3 reads CASSLDRAGYGYTF. DNA of the CDR3: TGCGCCAGCAGCTTGGACAGAGCGGGGTATGGCTACACCTTC. The chain links TRBV5-1 to TRBJ1-2; D not certain. This CDR3 comprises 14 residues. The V end was cut by 0 bases, the J end by 5 bases, with 11 bases between. Per germline, CDR1 SGHRS and CDR2 YFSETQ.

This chain uses TRBV6-4 with TRBJ2-3; TRBD1 agrees at 7 bases. Germline values: CDR1 MRHNA, CDR2 SNTAGT. This CDR3 comprises 13 residues. With 8 bases clipped from V and 2 bases from J, the junction kept 4 bases outside the gene matches. In nucleotides, the CDR3 is TGTGCCAGCTCACAGGGGTCCACAGATACGCAGTATTTT. This encodes CASSQGSTDTQYF.

V and J are TRBV7-6 and TRBJ2-7, with a possible D match to TRBD1 (5 bases). The CDR3 covers 17 residues. Deletions cut 2 bases from V and 2 bases from J, with 19 bases between. From germline, CDR1 is SGHVS and CDR2 FNYEAQ. The CDR3 region is CASSLLSGRAKTYEQYF. CDR3 bases: TGTGCCAGCAGCTTACTGTCAGGCAGGGCGAAAACCTACGAGCAGTACTTC.

This chain connects TRBV7-2 to TRBJ2-3; no firm D call. Looked up from germline, CDR1 is SGHTA and CDR2 is FQGNSA. CDR3 size: 14 residues. Trimming took 0 bases from V and 0 from J, leaving 4 bases between them. The CDR3: CASSLAESTDTQYF. The CDR3 DNA follows: TGTGCCAGCAGCTTAGCGGAGAGCACAGATACGCAGTATTTT.

The chain is built from TRBV6-6 and TRBJ2-7; no firm D call. This CDR3 is built from 13 residues. Trimming took off 6 bases at V and 0 bases at J, with 9 bases between the two ends. Germline values: CDR1 MNHNY, CDR2 SVGAGI (reference sequence). Here the CDR3 DNA reads TGTGCCAGCAGCCGCGGCAGCTCCTACGAGCAGTACTTC. Its protein product is CASSRGSSYEQYF.

This clone has just one count. V is TRBV5-1 and J is TRBJ2-2; TRBD1 aligns across 7 bases. Germline V gene lookup returns CDR1 SGHRS and CDR2 YFSETQ. CDR3 length: 15 amino acids. The V segment lost 2 bases and the J segment 6 bases; nucleotides outside the gene matches: 7. This CDR3 reads CASSFVDRVAGELFF. CDR3 sequence (DNA): TGCGCCAGCAGCTTCGTTGACAGGGTAGCCGGGGAGCTGTTTTTT.

The chain employs TRBV6-5 and TRBJ1-3; D gene ambiguous. Germline V gene sequence: CDR1 MNHEY, CDR2 SVGAGI. V gave up 0 bases and J gave up 4 bases, with 10 bases separating them. The length of the CDR3 is 15 residues. CDR3 nucleotide sequence: TGTGCCAGCAGTTACTCCCGGGAGGGAGGAAACACCATATATTTT. Its translation: CASSYSREGGNTIYF.

This clone was seen a few times. The V and J genes are TRBV10-3 and TRBJ2-7; the match to TRBD1 covers 7 bases. Looked up from germline, CDR1 is ENHRY and CDR2 is SYGVKD. The CDR3 runs 15 residues. The V gene end was trimmed by 5 bases and the J gene end by 2 bases; junction bases not matched to a gene: 9. The CDR3 DNA reads as TGTGCCATCAGTCCCGGGACAGTGGATACCTACGAGCAGTACTTC. Encoded protein: CAISPGTVDTYEQYF.

The chain links TRBV6-5 to TRBJ1-2; no definite D call. The CDR3 extends over 14 amino acids. Trimming took off 5 bases at V and 4 bases at J, with 14 bases between the two ends. CDR1 is MNHEY and CDR2 is SVGAGI in the germline V gene. The CDR3 here is CASSQALLGYGYTF. The CDR3 DNA reads as TGTGCCAGCAGTCAGGCCCTTCTCGGCTATGGCTACACCTTC.

CDR3 sequence reads: CSVEERVSYEQYF. CDR3 DNA: TGCAGCGTTGAAGAACGGGTGTCCTACGAGCAGTACTTC. This chain connects TRBV29-1 to TRBJ2-7; D ambiguous. V lost 0 bases, J lost 1 base, and 7 bases lay in between. From germline, CDR1 is SQVTM and CDR2 ANQGSEA. The CDR3 length is 13 residues.

CDR3 sequence reads: CASSSGEGTDTQYF. In DNA, the CDR3 is TGTGCCAGCAGCTCCGGGGAGGGGACAGATACGCAGTATTTT. The chain links TRBV11-3 to TRBJ2-3, with 7 bases fitting TRBD2. Germline-derived CDR1 and CDR2 are SGHNT and YENEEA. The CDR3 is 14 amino acids. V shed 4 bases and J 3 bases; nucleotides not matched to a gene: 4.